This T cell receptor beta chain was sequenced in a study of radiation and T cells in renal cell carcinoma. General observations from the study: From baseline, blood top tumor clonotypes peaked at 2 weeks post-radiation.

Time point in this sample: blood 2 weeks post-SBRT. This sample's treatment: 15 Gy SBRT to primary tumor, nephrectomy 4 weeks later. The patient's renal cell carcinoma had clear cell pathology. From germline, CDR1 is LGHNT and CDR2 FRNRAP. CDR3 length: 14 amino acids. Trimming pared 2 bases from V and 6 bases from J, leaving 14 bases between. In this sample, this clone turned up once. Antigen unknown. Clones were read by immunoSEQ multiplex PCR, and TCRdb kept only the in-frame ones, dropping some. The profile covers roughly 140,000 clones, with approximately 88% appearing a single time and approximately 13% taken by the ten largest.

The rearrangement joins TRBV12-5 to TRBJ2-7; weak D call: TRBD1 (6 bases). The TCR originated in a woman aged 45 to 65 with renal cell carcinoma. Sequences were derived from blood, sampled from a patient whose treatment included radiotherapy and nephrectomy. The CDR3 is CASGLWTANFEQYF. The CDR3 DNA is TGTGCTAGTGGTTTGTGGACAGCCAATTTCGAGCAGTACTTC.